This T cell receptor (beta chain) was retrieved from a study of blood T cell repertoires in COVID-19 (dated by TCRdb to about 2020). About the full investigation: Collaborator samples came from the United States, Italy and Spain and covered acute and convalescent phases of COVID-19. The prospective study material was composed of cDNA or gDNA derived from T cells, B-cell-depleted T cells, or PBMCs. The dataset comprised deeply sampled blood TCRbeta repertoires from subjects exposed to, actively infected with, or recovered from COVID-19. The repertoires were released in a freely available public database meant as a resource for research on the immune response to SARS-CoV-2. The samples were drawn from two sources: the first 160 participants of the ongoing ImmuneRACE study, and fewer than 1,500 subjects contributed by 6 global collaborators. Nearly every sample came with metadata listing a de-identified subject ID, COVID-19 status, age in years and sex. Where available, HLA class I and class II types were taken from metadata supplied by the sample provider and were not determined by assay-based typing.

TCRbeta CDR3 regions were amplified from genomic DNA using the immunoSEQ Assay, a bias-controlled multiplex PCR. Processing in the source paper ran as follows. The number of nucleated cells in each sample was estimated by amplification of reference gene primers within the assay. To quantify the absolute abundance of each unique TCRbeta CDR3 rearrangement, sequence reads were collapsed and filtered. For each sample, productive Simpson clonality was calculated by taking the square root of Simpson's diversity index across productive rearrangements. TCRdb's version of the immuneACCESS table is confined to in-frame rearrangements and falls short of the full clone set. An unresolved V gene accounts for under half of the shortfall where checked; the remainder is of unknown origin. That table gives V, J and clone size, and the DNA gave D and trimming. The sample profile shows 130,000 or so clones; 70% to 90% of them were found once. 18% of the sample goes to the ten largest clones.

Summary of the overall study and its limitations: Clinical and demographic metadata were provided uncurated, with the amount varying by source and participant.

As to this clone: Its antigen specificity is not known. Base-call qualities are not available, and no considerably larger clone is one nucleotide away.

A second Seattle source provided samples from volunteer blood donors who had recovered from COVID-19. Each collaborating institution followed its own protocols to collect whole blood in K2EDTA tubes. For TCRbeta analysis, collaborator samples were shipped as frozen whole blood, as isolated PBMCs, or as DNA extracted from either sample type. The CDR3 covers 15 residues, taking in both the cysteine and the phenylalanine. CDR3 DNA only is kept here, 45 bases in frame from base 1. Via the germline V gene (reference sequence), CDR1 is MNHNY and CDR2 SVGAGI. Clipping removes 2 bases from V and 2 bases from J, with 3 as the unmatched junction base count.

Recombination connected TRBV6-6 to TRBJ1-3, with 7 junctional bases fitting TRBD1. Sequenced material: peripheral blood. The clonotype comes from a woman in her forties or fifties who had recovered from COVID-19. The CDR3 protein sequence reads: CASSYDDRAGNTIYF. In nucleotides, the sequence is TGTGCCAGCAGTTACGATGACAGGGCTGGAAACACCATATATTTT.